Following are 9 T cell receptor beta chains from one sample sequenced in a study of CD4+ T cells in melanoma. The protocol was immunoSEQ multiplex PCR, while the TCRdb copy is restricted to in-frame clones and leaves out a portion. Among 6,600 or so clones, about three fifths were seen once, and the ten largest hold roughly a fifth. Sequenced input: cells from a culture (not recorded whether cultured in vitro). These receptors came from a human donor with melanoma.

This chain connects TRBV5-1 to TRBJ2-3; D is unclear. CDR3 length equals 12 residues. The V end lost 4 bases, the J end lost 5 bases, and 8 bases lay between the germline ends. Germline-derived CDR1 and CDR2 are SGHRS and YFSETQ. The CDR3 nucleotides are TGCGCCAGCAGCCTCAGGAGAGATACGCAGTATTTT. Translation: CASSLRRDTQYF.

The genes are TRBV3-1 (or the pseudogene TRBV3-2) and TRBJ1-3, with D possibly matching TRBD1 (6 bases). Per germline, CDR1 LGHDT and CDR2 YNNKEL (reference sequence). CDR3 length equals 15 residues. V lost 1 base and J 4 bases, leaving 11 bases between the germline ends. The CDR3 spells CASSQGWGAGNTIYF. Written as DNA, the CDR3 is TGTGCCAGCAGCCAAGGATGGGGGGCCGGAAACACCATATATTTT.

The J gene is TRBJ1-1, the V gene TRBV3-1 (or the pseudogene TRBV3-2), with D maybe TRBD1 (6 bases). V shed 4 bases and J shed 0 bases, with 12 bases lying between them. Germline V CDR1 and CDR2: LGHDT, YNNKEL (reference sequence). The CDR3 sequence is 15 residues long. In nucleotides, the CDR3 is TGTGCCAGCAGCCGCATCAGGGGTCTGAACACTGAAGCTTTCTTT. This translates into CASSRIRGLNTEAFF.

This chain connects TRBV19 to TRBJ2-3; TRBD2 matches 8 bases. In germline, CDR1 is LNHDA, CDR2 SQIVND (reference sequence). V was pared by 3 bases and J by 9 bases, with 8 bases of the junction left unmatched. This CDR3 comprises 14 residues. The DNA for the CDR3 is TGTGCCAGTAGTATGGGAGCGGGAGCGGTAACGCAGTATTTT. This gives the protein CASSMGAGAVTQYF. Drawing the rest from reference TRBV19 and TRBJ2-3, the complete variable domain is DGGITQSPKYLFRKEGQNVTLSCEQNLNHDAMYWYRQDPGQGLRLIYYSQIVNDFQKGDIAEGYSVSREKKESFPLTVTSAQKNPTAFYLCASSMGAGAVTQYFGPGTRLTVL.

The chain joins TRBV18 to TRBJ1-5, with 10 bases identical to TRBD1. There are 18 residues in the CDR3. Unmatched junction bases numbered 11, after V lost 0 bases and J lost 6 bases. In germline, CDR1 is KGHSH, CDR2 LQKENI. The DNA for the CDR3 is TGTGCCAGCTCACCACCGGGGGGGACAGGGGACTTATTTCAGCCCCAGCATTTT. It encodes CASSPPGGTGDLFQPQHF.

The chain carries TRBV5-7 and TRBJ1-5, with TRBD1 matching 7 bases. TRBV5-7 is classed as an ORF, of uncertain function. J was trimmed by 5 bases and V by 3 bases; bases with no gene match: 14. The CDR3 is 17 amino acids. In nucleotides, the CDR3 is TGTGCCAGCAGCTCCGCTAGGCAGGGGGTGATCGATCAGCCCCAGCATTTT. It encodes CASSSARQGVIDQPQHF.

The chain combines TRBV5-6 with TRBJ2-2; a weak D match, TRBD1 (7 bases). The CDR3 runs 15 residues. Trimming shortened V by 4 bases and J by 0 bases, and 10 bases separated the two germline ends. Germline V gives CDR1 SGHDT, CDR2 YYEEEE. CDR3 amino acids: CASSAGQPNTGELFF. The DNA of the CDR3 is TGTGCCAGCAGCGCGGGACAGCCGAACACCGGGGAGCTGTTTTTT.

The sample holds one count of this clone. The rearrangement uses TRBV7-9 and TRBJ1-2, with D maybe TRBD1 (5 bases). Trimming removed 0 bases from V and 4 bases from J, with 6 bases in between. Germline-derived CDR1 and CDR2 are SEHNR and FQNEAQ (reference sequence). The CDR3 loop spans 13 amino acids. The CDR3 DNA reads as TGTGCCAGCAGCTTAGCGGGGACCTATGGCTACACCTTC. Protein product: CASSLAGTYGYTF.

The V call is TRBV19, the J call TRBJ2-7; D gene uncertain. From germline, CDR1 is LNHDA and CDR2 SQIVND (reference sequence). The CDR3 length is 13 residues. V lost 6 bases, J lost 1 base, and 10 bases lay in between. In DNA, the CDR3 is TGTGCCAGTAGCCCAGTGAATTCCTACGAGCAGTACTTC. This sequence encodes CASSPVNSYEQYF.